These T cell receptor beta chains were read from a single sample in a study of blood T cell repertoires in COVID-19. Assay: immunoSEQ multiplex PCR; the TCRdb copy retains only in-frame clones and omits some. The sample lists roughly 200,000 clones; about 88% were seen once. The sample was PBMCs or T cells enriched from blood (not recorded which). These TCRs come from a woman aged 30 to 39 who had been exposed to COVID-19. CDR3s include the opening cysteine and the closing phenylalanine or tryptophan. D genes are given only for firm matches. Clone size is shown for a subset of rows, as once, few, many or a class of expanded clone.

TRBV27	-	TRBJ1-5	-	TGTGCCAGCAGTGTTGGAGCCCAGCTGGGCAATCAGCCCCAGCATTTT	CASSVGAQLGNQPQHF
TRBV5-1	-	TRBJ2-1	-	TGCGCCAGCAGCTCCCAGACTTTCTACAATGAGCAGTTCTTC	CASSSQTFYNEQFF
TRBV19	-	TRBJ1-5	-	TGTGCCAGTAGTACGGCACAGGTTAATCAGCCCCAGCATTTT	CASSTAQVNQPQHF
TRBV10-3	-	TRBJ1-1	once	TGTGCCATCAGCGCCCGGGGAGCACATAACACTGAAGCTTTCTTT	CAISARGAHNTEAFF
TRBV6-5	-	TRBJ1-5	-	TGTGCCAGCAAGGGGATGGGTAATCAGCCCCAGCATTTT	CASKGMGNQPQHF
TRBV29-1	-	TRBJ2-7	-	TGCAGCGTTGGGAGGGGCTACGAGCAGTACTTC	CSVGRGYEQYF
TRBV15	-	TRBJ1-2	-	TGTGCCACCAGCAGAGATATCCCCGGGACAAACTATGGCTACACCTTC	CATSRDIPGTNYGYTF
TRBV27	TRBD1	TRBJ2-2	few	TGTGCCAGCAGTATAGGGACAGGGGAATCCGGGGAGCTGTTTTTT	CASSIGTGESGELFF
TRBV5-5	-	TRBJ1-5	-	TGTGCCAGCAGCTTGGTGGCAGGGGGCAATCAGCCCCAGCATTTT	CASSLVAGGNQPQHF
TRBV5-8	TRBD1	TRBJ2-3	-	TGTGCCAGCAGCTTGGCCGGACAGGGACGGGCAGATACGCAGTATTTT	CASSLAGQGRADTQYF
TRBV4-1	-	TRBJ2-1	once	TGCGCCAGCAGCCAAGTCTCGAATGAGCAGTTCTTC	CASSQVSNEQFF
TRBV6-1	TRBD2	TRBJ2-3	-	TGTGCCAGCAGTGAAGGGGGGACTAGCGGCACAGATACGCAGTATTTT	CASSEGGTSGTDTQYF
TRBV10-1	-	TRBJ1-1	-	TGCGCCAGCAGTCCGGGACACAACACTGAAGCTTTCTTT	CASSPGHNTEAFF
TRBV7-2	-	TRBJ2-7	-	TGTGCCAGCAGCTTAGCGGGGGGGGCTTTGTACGAGCAGTACTTC	CASSLAGGALYEQYF
TRBV5-1	TRBD1	TRBJ2-3	-	TGCGCCAGCACCCGAGGCCGGGACAGGGCAAGAGATACGCAGTATTTT	CASTRGRDRARDTQYF
TRBV12-3/TRBV12-4	TRBD1	TRBJ1-1	-	TGTGCCACGCAGGGGGATCGGAACACTGAAGCTTTCTTT	CATQGDRNTEAFF
TRBV5-1	-	TRBJ2-3	-	TGCGCCACCACTAGCCAACAGGGCACAGATACGCAGTATTTT	CATTSQQGTDTQYF
TRBV7-2	TRBD2	TRBJ2-7	-	TGTGCCACAAGCCGGGGACTAACCTCCTACGAGCAGTACTTC	CATSRGLTSYEQYF
TRBV5-1	TRBD2	TRBJ2-1	-	TGCGCCAGCAGCTTTGGGGTAGCGGGGGGAAGCAATGAGCAGTTCTTC	CASSFGVAGGSNEQFF
TRBV10-3	TRBD1	TRBJ2-3	-	TGTGCCATCAGCCCAGGGGACAGGGTCTTAGGTACGCAGTATTTT	CAISPGDRVLGTQYF
TRBV9	-	TRBJ1-3	-	TGTGCCAGCAGCGTAGATGGAGACACCATATATTTT	CASSVDGDTIYF
TRBV6-1	TRBD1	TRBJ1-4	-	TGTGCCAGCAGTGATTCCGGGACAGCGACTGAAAAACTGTTTTTT	CASSDSGTATEKLFF
TRBV7-9	TRBD1	TRBJ1-1	-	TGTGCCAGCAGCTGGACAGGGAACACTGAAGCTTTCTTT	CASSWTGNTEAFF
TRBV19	-	TRBJ1-5	-	TGTGCCAGTAGTATAGAGGGAGGTAGTAATCAGCCCCAGCATTTT	CASSIEGGSNQPQHF
TRBV12-3/TRBV12-4	-	TRBJ1-1	-	TGTGCCAGCAGTTTATTGGAGATCACTGAAGCTTTCTTT	CASSLLEITEAFF
TRBV2	TRBD1	TRBJ1-6	-	TGTGCCAGTGGACAGGGGGAATTTTATAATTCACCCCTCCACTTT	CASGQGEFYNSPLHF
TRBV6-1	-	TRBJ1-5	-	TGTGCCAGCAGCCCAGGGTCCAGGTATCAGCCCCAGCATTTT	CASSPGSRYQPQHF
TRBV10-2	TRBD2	TRBJ2-7	-	TGCGCCAGCAGACCCGGGACTAGCGGGGTCTACGAGCAGTACTTC	CASRPGTSGVYEQYF
TRBV6-2/TRBV6-3	-	TRBJ2-7	-	TGTGCCAGCAGTTACTCGTTTCTAGACAGCTCCTACGAGCAGTACTTC	CASSYSFLDSSYEQYF
TRBV28	TRBD1	TRBJ1-2	once	TGTGCCAGCACCTCACAGGGGGATGTCTATGGCTACACCTTC	CASTSQGDVYGYTF
TRBV5-1	-	TRBJ2-2	-	TGCGCCAGCAGCTCCGGGATGGACGGCCGAGCCGGGGAGCTGTTTTTT	CASSSGMDGRAGELFF
TRBV6-2/TRBV6-3	TRBD1	TRBJ1-5	-	TGTGCCAGCAGTTTCGCAGACAGGGCCAATCAGCCCCAGCATTTT	CASSFADRANQPQHF